These 32 T cell receptor beta chains were all obtained from the same sample, sequenced in a study of shared clonotypes between healthy human individuals. Some clones are missing from TCRdb's copy, which holds only in-frame ones; the method was immunoSEQ multiplex PCR. Among a few million clones listed, 85% to 95% were seen once. The sample consisted of naive CD4+ T cells sorted from blood. The subset denotes: CD45RA+ positively selected. The receptors shown here come from a man between 18 and 35 years old in good health.

The genes are TRBV5-1 and TRBJ2-5; tentative D call: TRBD1 (5 bases). The V end lost 0 bases, the J end lost 2 bases, and 20 bases lay between the germline ends. Looked up from germline, CDR1 is SGHRS and CDR2 is YFSETQ. This CDR3 region has 18 residues. The CDR3 DNA reads TGCGCCAGCAGCTTGGGGGCTGTAGGGCAGGGCGGACAAGAGACCCAGTACTTC. Amino acid sequence: CASSLGAVGQGGQETQYF. Full variable domain (remainder filled in from reference TRBV5-1 and TRBJ2-5): KAGVTQTPRYLIKTRGQQVTLSCSPISGHRSVSWYQQTPGQGLQFLFEYFSETQRNKGNFPGRFSGRQFSNSRSEMNVSTLELGDSALYLCASSLGAVGQGGQETQYFGPGTRLLVL.

The rearrangement uses TRBV7-3 and TRBJ2-5, with D perhaps matching TRBD1 or TRBD2 (5 bases each). Trimming took 4 bases from V and 4 from J, leaving 16 bases between them. Germline V gives CDR1 SGHTA, CDR2 FQGTGA. The CDR3 has 15 amino acids. The CDR3 DNA is TGTGCCAGCAGCTCAACGACCGGGACGAGAGAGACCCAGTACTTC. It encodes CASSSTTGTRETQYF.

The CDR3 nucleotides are TGTGCCAGCAGTTCCCCGGGACTATCCAGACCAGATACGCAGTATTTT. This encodes CASSSPGLSRPDTQYF. The chain links TRBV27 to TRBJ2-3; 7 bases align to TRBD2. J lost 4 bases, V lost 4 bases, and 11 bases had no gene match. Germline V lookup: CDR1 MNHEY, CDR2 SMNVEV (reference sequence). The CDR3 contains 16 residues.

The chain links TRBV6-1 to TRBJ1-1; 8 bases line up with TRBD1. The CDR3 spans 13 residues. V lost 3 bases and J lost 11; bases outside the gene matches: 8. Germline V gives CDR1 MNHNS, CDR2 SASEGT. In DNA form, the CDR3 reads TGTGCCAGCAGTGAGCAGGGGGCGTATTTGGCTTTCTTT. Encoded protein: CASSEQGAYLAFF.

This chain joins TRBV5-1 and TRBJ1-4; 9 bases fit TRBD1. CDR3 length equals 15 residues. Germline CDR1 is SGHRS and CDR2 is YFSETQ. Trimming at V came to 4 bases and at J to 6 bases, leaving 7 bases not matched to a gene. The CDR3 DNA follows: TGCGCCAGCAGCACCGGGACAGGGAGGGATGAAAAACTGTTTTTT. It translates to CASSTGTGRDEKLFF.

The V call is TRBV27, the J call TRBJ1-5, with 9 bases fitting TRBD1. Germline V gene lookup returns CDR1 MNHEY and CDR2 SMNVEV (reference sequence). V shed 5 bases and J 6 bases; nucleotides not matched to a gene: 8. The CDR3 length is 15 residues. CDR3 in DNA: TGTGCCAGCAGTCCTGTGGACAGGGGTGTTCAGCCCCAGCATTTT. Protein sequence: CASSPVDRGVQPQHF.

This rearrangement joins TRBV5-4 to TRBJ2-1; TRBD1 matches 12 bases. V gave up 5 bases and J gave up 8 bases; unmatched junction bases: 5. This CDR3 is 14 amino acids long. Per germline, CDR1 SGHNT and CDR2 YYREEE (reference sequence). Here the CDR3 reads CASRGQGAVYEQFF. The CDR3 bases are TGTGCCAGCAGGGGACAGGGGGCTGTCTATGAGCAGTTCTTC.

The rearrangement links TRBV7-9 to TRBJ1-5; D is undetermined. This CDR3 has 12 residues. Germline-derived CDR1 and CDR2 are SEHNR and FQNEAQ (reference sequence). Trimming took off 2 bases at V and 10 bases at J, with 9 bases between the two ends. The CDR3 DNA follows: TGTGCCAGCAGCTTACCCCAACACCCCCAGCATTTT. This encodes CASSLPQHPQHF.

The rearrangement links TRBV6-5 to TRBJ2-5; 12 bases align to TRBD2. The J call may be mistaken, given a closer DNA end match to TRBJ2-7. Germline lookup yields CDR1 MNHEY and CDR2 SVGAGI. The CDR3 has 14 residues. The CDR3 loop is CASRRTSGTNEQYF. The CDR3 nucleotides read TGTGCCAGCAGGCGGACTAGCGGGACCAACGAGCAGTACTTC.

The V and J genes are TRBV19 and TRBJ2-7, with TRBD1 matching over 9 bases. Germline V lookup: CDR1 LNHDA, CDR2 SQIVND (reference sequence). The CDR3 contains 14 residues. J gave up 6 bases and V 4 bases, and 7 bases lay outside the gene matches. CDR3 in DNA: TGTGCCAGTAGTACCACGGGACAGGGACCCGAGCAGTACTTC. Translating gives CASSTTGQGPEQYF.

The rearrangement links TRBV15 to TRBJ1-2; D is ambiguous. Germline loops: CDR1 LNHNV, CDR2 YYDKDF (reference sequence). The CDR3 spans 15 residues. Trimming left V 0 bases short and J 3 bases short, with 11 bases between. CDR3 sequence reads: CATSRDKWGDYGYTF. The CDR3 DNA sequence: TGTGCCACCAGCAGAGATAAGTGGGGTGACTATGGCTACACCTTC.

The CDR3 coding sequence is TGTGCCAGCAGTTCCTCCGGCCTGTATGGCACTGAAGCTTTCTTT. It yields the protein CASSSSGLYGTEAFF. The chain carries TRBV27 and TRBJ1-1, with no clear D. Trimming left V 4 bases short and J 4 bases short, with 16 bases between. Germline V lookup: CDR1 MNHEY, CDR2 SMNVEV (reference sequence). The CDR3 loop spans 15 amino acids.

The chain joins TRBV19 to TRBJ2-7; tentatively, D is TRBD1 (5 bases). The germline V gene has CDR1 LNHDA and CDR2 SQIVND (reference sequence). The CDR3 loop spans 14 amino acids. V dropped 6 bases and J dropped 0 bases, with 12 bases sitting between them. CDR3: CASRSRAPSYEQYF. The CDR3 DNA follows: TGTGCCAGTAGGTCCAGGGCTCCCTCCTACGAGCAGTACTTC.

V is TRBV11-2 and J is TRBJ1-1; TRBD1 might be the D (6 bases). Germline values: CDR1 SGHAT, CDR2 FQNNGV. This CDR3 is 13 amino acids long. V lost 6 bases to trimming and J lost 7 bases, with 15 bases between them. The CDR3 is CASSSDDRREAFF. The CDR3 region has the DNA TGTGCCAGCAGTTCTGATGACAGGCGTGAAGCTTTCTTT.

The rearrangement uses TRBV9 and TRBJ2-3, with TRBD1 matching 9 bases. V trimming: 4 bases; J trimming: 6 bases; junction bases outside the gene matches: 9. Germline V CDR1 and CDR2: SGDLS, YYNGEE. The CDR3 is made up of 15 amino acids. The CDR3 here is CASSNSGTGFDTQYF. In nucleotides, the CDR3 is TGTGCCAGCAGCAACTCCGGGACAGGGTTTGATACGCAGTATTTT.

This rearrangement joins TRBV10-2 to TRBJ2-1; D is possibly TRBD2 (5 bases). The CDR3 totals 15 residues. Trimming shortened V by 6 bases and J by 4 bases, and 16 bases separated the two germline ends. Germline CDR1 is WSHSY and CDR2 is SAAADI. CDR3 sequence (DNA): TGCGCCAGCAGCCGGACTGCTTCCGGATACAATGAGCAGTTCTTC. Its protein product is CASSRTASGYNEQFF.

This clone was recorded once. The V gene is TRBV10-3, the J gene TRBJ2-2, with 12 bases matching TRBD1. Losses at the gene ends were 3 bases for V and 4 bases for J; bases not matched to a gene: 9. Looked up from germline, CDR1 is ENHRY and CDR2 is SYGVKD. CDR3 length equals 18 residues. Here the CDR3 reads CAISERWGQGAVTGELFF. CDR3 in DNA: TGTGCCATCAGTGAAAGGTGGGGACAGGGGGCCGTCACCGGGGAGCTGTTTTTT.

This clone was picked up one time. The chain joins TRBV6-1 to TRBJ2-7, with unresolved D. Trimming took off 5 bases at V and 13 bases at J, with 12 bases between the two ends. The length of the CDR3 is 10 residues. Germline-derived CDR1 and CDR2 are MNHNS and SASEGT. The CDR3 here is CASSLHFLYF. The CDR3 nucleotides read TGTGCCAGCAGTCTTCATTTCCTCTACTTC.

The chain has TRBV7-9 and TRBJ2-5, with D perhaps TRBD1 (6 bases). Near its end, the DNA agrees better with TRBJ2-7, so the J call may be wrong. Germline V gives CDR1 SEHNR, CDR2 FQNEAQ (reference sequence). This CDR3 region has 15 residues. The CDR3: CASSSDRLTAYEQYF. Written as DNA, the CDR3 is TGTGCCAGCAGCTCAGACAGGCTTACAGCCTACGAGCAGTACTTC.

This chain links TRBV5-3 with TRBJ1-5; D is unclear. TRBV5-3 is assigned to the ORF class and has an uncertain function. The CDR3 runs 15 residues. With 0 bases removed from V and 0 bases from J, the gap between germline ends came to 7 bases. The CDR3 loop reads CARSLEEVSNQPQHF. CDR3 nucleotides: TGTGCCAGAAGCTTGGAGGAGGTTAGCAATCAGCCCCAGCATTTT.

This rearrangement joins TRBV10-3 to TRBJ2-1, with D maybe TRBD1 (6 bases). This CDR3 is built from 12 residues. Trimming shortened V by 7 bases and J by 9 bases, and 13 bases separated the two germline ends. Germline V CDR1 and CDR2: ENHRY, SYGVKD. CDR3 coding DNA: TGTGCCATCACGGACAGTAATGGTGAGCAGTTCTTC. Residues: CAITDSNGEQFF.

The chain recombines TRBV18 with TRBJ1-4, with D possibly matching TRBD1 (5 bases). Per germline, CDR1 KGHSH and CDR2 LQKENI. This CDR3 comprises 15 residues. V lost 3 bases, J lost 14 bases, and 22 bases lay in between. The CDR3 sequence: CASSPPGPSTESLFF. DNA for the CDR3: TGTGCCAGCTCACCGCCGGGACCCTCTACAGAAAGTCTGTTTTTT.

In its sample, this clone was seen once. The chain has TRBV5-6 and TRBJ1-3; D not certain. The V end was cut by 0 bases, the J end by 1 base, with 14 bases between. This CDR3 region has 17 residues. Germline values: CDR1 SGHDT, CDR2 YYEEEE. In nucleotides, the CDR3 is TGTGCCAGCAGCTTGGCCCTGGGGATGGGGTCTGGAAACACCATATATTTT. This sequence encodes CASSLALGMGSGNTIYF.

The rearrangement joins TRBV11-2 to TRBJ1-4; D unclear. The CDR3 runs to 13 residues. Trimming removed 1 base from V and 8 bases from J, with 8 bases in between. Germline CDR1 reads SGHAT; CDR2 reads FQNNGV. Here the CDR3 DNA reads TGTGCCAGCAGCTTAGGCCAAAAAGAAAAACTGTTTTTT. Translated, it gives CASSLGQKEKLFF.

V usage is TRBV4-3 and J usage is TRBJ2-7; 7 bases fit TRBD1. The trim removed 4 bases at V and 5 bases at J, leaving 5 bases unmatched. The CDR3 has 13 residues. Germline loops: CDR1 LGHNA, CDR2 YSLEER. CDR3 sequence reads: CASSRVGTDEQYF. For the CDR3, the DNA is TGCGCCAGCAGCCGCGTAGGGACAGACGAGCAGTACTTC.

This clone was seen just once. V and J are TRBV7-2 and TRBJ1-1; no reliable D call. Trimming removed 4 bases from V and 5 bases from J, with 11 bases in between. The germline V gene has CDR1 SGHTA and CDR2 FQGNSA. The CDR3 covers 13 residues. The CDR3 loop reads CASSSHRRTEAFF. CDR3 nucleotide sequence: TGTGCCAGCAGCTCTCACCGACGGACTGAAGCTTTCTTT.

This chain joins TRBV6-1 and TRBJ2-1; no firm D call. CDR3 length equals 12 residues. The V end was cut by 7 bases, the J end by 3 bases, with 7 bases between. In germline, CDR1 is MNHNS, CDR2 SASEGT. CDR3 DNA sequence: TGTGCCAGCAAGGCAGTCTACAATGAGCAGTTCTTC. Its protein is CASKAVYNEQFF.

This clone was observed once. Other DNA sequences within the sample encode an identical CDR3. The chain recombines TRBV18 with TRBJ2-7, with TRBD2 matching over 12 bases. The V gene's germline CDR1 is KGHSH and CDR2 LQKENI. The CDR3 is made up of 16 amino acids. Trimming removed 3 bases from V and 2 bases from J; junction bases left unmatched: 5. This CDR3 is CASSPLLAGGPYEQYF. CDR3 nucleotides: TGTGCCAGCTCACCCTTACTAGCGGGAGGCCCCTACGAGCAGTACTTC.

The chain is built from TRBV7-2 and TRBJ2-1; a weak D match, TRBD2 (5 bases). Germline CDR1 SGHTA, CDR2 FQGNSA. The CDR3 covers 12 residues. V lost 5 bases, J lost 10 bases, and 12 bases lay in between. This CDR3 reads CASSILTGEQFF. CDR3 bases: TGTGCCAGCAGCATCCTCACGGGAGAGCAGTTCTTC.

This chain links TRBV6-5 with TRBJ2-5, with 9 nucleotides matching TRBD2. The CDR3 spans 15 residues. Germline CDR1 and CDR2: MNHEY and SVGAGI. V lost 2 bases, J lost 4 bases, and 5 bases stayed unmatched. CDR3 protein: CASSYAGGVGETQYF. CDR3 coding DNA: TGTGCCAGCAGTTACGCGGGAGGGGTGGGAGAGACCCAGTACTTC.

The chain carries TRBV6-1 and TRBJ2-7, with D unresolved. The length of the CDR3 is 15 residues. V gave up 0 bases and J gave up 0 bases, with 9 bases separating them. Germline V gene data show CDR1 as MNHNS and CDR2 as SASEGT. CDR3 nucleotide sequence: TGTGCCAGCAGTGAAGCTGAGGTTCTCTCCTACGAGCAGTACTTC. This gives the protein CASSEAEVLSYEQYF.

The chain uses TRBV7-2 and TRBJ1-1; weak D call: TRBD1 (5 bases). The germline CDR1 and CDR2 sequences are SGHTA and FQGNSA. This CDR3 spans 15 amino acids. V dropped 4 bases and J dropped 1 base, with 13 bases sitting between them. CDR3 region: CASSSQGRPNTEAFF. The CDR3 nucleotides are TGTGCCAGCAGCTCCCAGGGACGGCCGAACACTGAAGCTTTCTTT.